Listed here are 3 T cell receptor beta chains from one sample, sequenced in a study of CD8 T cells in ankylosing spondylitis. Study-level results: Made up of about eight highly homologous variants, a TCR beta motif appeared characteristic of ankylosing spondylitis blood.

TCRdb analysed the 5' RACE reads with MiXCR anew, one entry per CDR3 protein. The sample yields over 200,000 distinct CDR3 sequences, approximately 20% seen once. Their antigens remain unidentified. The sequencing input was blood, either unsorted or a sorted T cell fraction (not recorded which). The receptor source for this set is a male donor with ankylosing spondylitis.

The J gene is TRBJ1-2, the V gene TRBV3-1; D is uncertain. Germline V gives CDR1 LGHDT, CDR2 YNNKEL (reference sequence). With 1 base removed from V and 5 bases from J, the gap between germline ends came to 11 bases. There are 14 residues in the CDR3. The CDR3 here is CASSQVAGAYGYTF. The CDR3 DNA follows: TGTGCCAGCAGCCAAGTCGCGGGAGCATATGGCTACACCTTC.

A few counts support this clonotype. V and J are TRBV4-1 and TRBJ2-7; D may be TRBD1 or TRBD2 (5 bases each). Germline V lookup: CDR1 MGHRA, CDR2 YSYEKL. The V end lost 3 bases, the J end lost 5 bases, and 14 bases lay between the germline ends. The CDR3 covers 14 residues. The CDR3 DNA sequence: TGCGCCAGCAGCCAGGTAGGGGAGTCTCACGAGCAGTACTTC. Residues: CASSQVGESHEQYF.

This clonotype appeared a few times. The V and J genes are TRBV14 and TRBJ2-1; D unresolved. Between the trimmed V and J ends, which lost 0 bases and 6 bases, there was a span of 9 bases. The CDR3 length is 14 residues. From germline, CDR1 is SGHDN and CDR2 FVKESK. In DNA form, the CDR3 reads TGTGCCAGCAGCCAAGATGAGGCTAGCAATGAGCAGTTCTTC. This encodes CASSQDEASNEQFF.